The following is a T cell receptor (beta chain) sequence with its context. If patients had autoimmune disease history or systemic immunosuppression, they were excluded. The record originates from a study of OX40 agonist ivuxolimab in advanced cancers. Looking at the study overall: Ivuxolimab doses were 0.01, 0.1, 0.3, 1.5, 3 or 10 mg/kg every 2 weeks.

This CDR3 has 17 amino acids. Germline V CDR1 and CDR2: SGHTA, FQGNSA. Between the trimmed V and J ends, which lost 5 bases and 7 bases, there was a span of 25 bases. The assay was immunoSEQ multiplex PCR, and TCRdb's table has in-frame clones only and misses some. Among tens of thousands of clones listed, approximately 90% were seen once. The sequence came from an adult with an advanced solid tumor such as melanoma, head and neck, liver or kidney cancer. The specimen was CD4+ or CD8+ T cells sorted from blood, collected in a trial of the OX40 agonist ivuxolimab. This chain uses TRBV7-2 with TRBJ2-3; TRBD1 is a possible D gene (5 bases). The CDR3, as DNA: TGTGCCAGCAGCCACCCACAGGCCGGGCTGGTATCGAATACGCAGTATTTT. Translated: CASSHPQAGLVSNTQYF.